Following are 12 T cell receptor beta chains from one sample sequenced in a study of shared clonotypes between healthy human individuals. The table came from immunoSEQ multiplex PCR; TCRdb's copy has only in-frame clones and leaves some out. Of under 1,100,000 clones detected, 65% to 80% appear once; the ten largest clones hold 1.2% to 1.5%. Sequenced input: memory CD4+ T cells sorted from blood. Subset described: CD45RA-negative fraction. These receptors were obtained from a man aged 18 to 29 in good health.

The V call is TRBV4-1, the J call TRBJ2-3; 7 bases map to TRBD1. The junction had 6 bases not matched to a gene; V was cut back by 6 bases and J by 3 bases. This CDR3 contains 14 residues. Germline CDR1 reads MGHRA; CDR2 reads YSYEKL. CDR3 bases: TGCGCCAGCAGACTCGGGACAGTTACAGATACGCAGTATTTT. Protein product: CASRLGTVTDTQYF.

The CDR3 reads CASSESGRGYNEQFF. CDR3 bases: TGTGCCAGCAGTGAGAGCGGGAGGGGGTACAATGAGCAGTTCTTC. This chain uses TRBV2 with TRBJ2-1, with 10 bases fitting TRBD2. The trim removed 3 bases at V and 4 bases at J, leaving 3 bases unmatched. Germline CDR1 and CDR2: SNHLY and FYNNEI. This CDR3 has 15 residues.

V gene TRBV7-2 combines with J gene TRBJ1-2, with D hard to call. Germline V gives CDR1 SGHTA, CDR2 FQGNSA. The CDR3 consists of 17 residues. V lost 0 bases and J 2 bases, leaving 16 bases between the germline ends. CDR3 coding DNA: TGTGCCAGCAGCTTAGCGCGCAACCATCCCGAAAACTATGGCTACACCTTC. This codes for CASSLARNHPENYGYTF.

The chain is built from TRBV7-2 and TRBJ1-1, with a possible D match to TRBD1 (6 bases). The length of the CDR3 is 12 residues. Germline V gives CDR1 SGHTA, CDR2 FQGNSA. The V and J ends lost 1 base and 7 bases respectively, with 7 bases between them. The CDR3 nucleotides read TGTGCCAGCAGCTTAGAACAGGGTGAAGCTTTCTTT. Protein product: CASSLEQGEAFF.

The chain links TRBV9 to TRBJ2-2, with D perhaps given as TRBD1 or TRBD2 (6 bases each). Germline loops: CDR1 SGDLS, CDR2 YYNGEE. The CDR3 is 17 amino acids. Trimming removed 9 bases from V and 7 bases from J, with 28 bases in between. The CDR3 DNA reads TGTGCCACCCACCCCGCCCCGGCCAGGGGAGGTATCGGGGAGCTGTTTTTT. Amino acids: CATHPAPARGGIGELFF.

For this clone: This sample also contains other DNA sequences that code for the same CDR3. The chain carries TRBV4-2 and TRBJ2-7; D gene ambiguous. CDR3 size: 11 residues. CDR1 and CDR2 from the germline V gene are LGHNA and YNFKEQ. The V end lost 0 bases, the J end lost 3 bases, and 0 bases lay between the germline ends. CDR3 sequence reads: CASSQDYEQYF. CDR3 sequence (DNA): TGTGCCAGCAGCCAAGACTACGAGCAGTACTTC.

The chain combines TRBV18 with TRBJ2-3; the D gene is possibly TRBD2 (6 bases). This CDR3 is built from 16 residues. Deletions cut 3 bases from V and 2 bases from J, with 15 bases between. Germline assignment: CDR1 KGHSH and CDR2 LQKENI. The CDR3 region is CASSPPVGGDTDTQYF. As DNA, the CDR3 is TGTGCCAGCTCACCGCCGGTGGGAGGAGACACAGATACGCAGTATTTT.

This chain joins TRBV5-1 and TRBJ2-2; TRBD1 is a possible D gene (5 bases). There are 14 residues in the CDR3. Trimming removed 4 bases from V and 1 base from J, with 8 bases in between. CDR1 is SGHRS, CDR2 YFSETQ, per germline. The CDR3: CASSIGQNTGELFF. CDR3 nucleotide sequence: TGCGCCAGCAGCATTGGACAGAACACCGGGGAGCTGTTTTTT.

This chain connects TRBV30 to TRBJ1-1, with TRBD1 matching 7 bases. CDR1 GTSNPN and CDR2 SVGIG come from the germline V gene (reference sequence). This CDR3 is 13 amino acids long. J was trimmed by 5 bases and V by 2 bases; bases with no gene match: 5. The CDR3 loop is CAWSKGTETEAFF. In nucleotides, the CDR3 is TGTGCCTGGAGTAAGGGGACAGAGACTGAAGCTTTCTTT. Combining the CDR3 with reference TRBV30 and TRBJ1-1 gives the whole variable domain SQTIHQWPATLVQPVGSPLSLECTVEGTSNPNLYWYRQAAGRGLQLLFYSVGIGQISSEVPQNLSASRPQDRQFILSSKKLLLSDSGFYLCAWSKGTETEAFFGQGTRLTVV.

The CDR3 region is CAWSGPRGGNTEAFF. For the CDR3, the DNA is TGTGCCTGGAGTGGCCCCAGGGGAGGGAACACTGAAGCTTTCTTT. The chain carries TRBV30 and TRBJ1-1; D is perhaps TRBD1 (6 bases). In germline, CDR1 is GTSNPN, CDR2 SVGIG (reference sequence). The CDR3 sequence is 15 residues long. V was pared by 1 base and J by 1 base, with 13 bases between.

The genes are TRBV6-5 and TRBJ2-5; D possibly corresponds to TRBD2 (6 bases). Gene TRBJ2-7 matches the end of the DNA better, so the J call may be wrong. The CDR3 spans 14 residues. Germline assignment: CDR1 MNHEY and CDR2 SVGAGI. In DNA form, the CDR3 reads TGTGCCAGCACCAACGGGGGTTTTCTCTACGAGCAGTACTTC. Encoded protein: CASTNGGFLYEQYF.

The J gene is TRBJ1-4, the V gene TRBV28; D remains unclear. Germline V gene lookup returns CDR1 MDHEN and CDR2 SYDVKM. The CDR3 has 15 residues. V lost 3 bases and J 0 bases, leaving 8 bases between the germline ends. The CDR3 nucleotides read TGTGCCAGCAGTTTCATAACTCCAACTAATGAAAAACTGTTTTTT. Its translation: CASSFITPTNEKLFF.